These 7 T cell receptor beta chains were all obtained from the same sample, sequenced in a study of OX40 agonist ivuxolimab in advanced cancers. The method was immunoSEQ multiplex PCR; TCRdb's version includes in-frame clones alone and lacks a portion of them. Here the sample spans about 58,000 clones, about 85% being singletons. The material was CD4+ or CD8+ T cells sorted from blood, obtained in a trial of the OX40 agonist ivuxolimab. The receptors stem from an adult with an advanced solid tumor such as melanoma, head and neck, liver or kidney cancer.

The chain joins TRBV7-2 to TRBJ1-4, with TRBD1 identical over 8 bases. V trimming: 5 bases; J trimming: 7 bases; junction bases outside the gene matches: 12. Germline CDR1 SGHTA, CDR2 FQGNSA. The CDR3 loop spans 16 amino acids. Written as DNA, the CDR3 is TGTGCCAGCAGCCAAAGCGGGACAGGAAGCGGTGAAAAACTGTTTTTT. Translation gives CASSQSGTGSGEKLFF.

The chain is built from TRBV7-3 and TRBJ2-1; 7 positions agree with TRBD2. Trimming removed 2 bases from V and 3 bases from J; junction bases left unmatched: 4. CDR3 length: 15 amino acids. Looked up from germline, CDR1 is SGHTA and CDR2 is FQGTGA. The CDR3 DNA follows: TGTGCCAGCAGCTTAGAGGCTAGCGGCTACAATGAGCAGTTCTTC. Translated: CASSLEASGYNEQFF.

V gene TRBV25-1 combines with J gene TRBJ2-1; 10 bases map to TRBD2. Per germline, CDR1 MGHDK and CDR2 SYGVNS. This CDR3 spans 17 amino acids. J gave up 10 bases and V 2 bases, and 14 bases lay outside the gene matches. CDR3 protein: CASSEPPGAGGPEEQFF. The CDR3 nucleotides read TGTGCCAGCAGTGAACCCCCAGGAGCGGGAGGGCCAGAGGAGCAGTTCTTC.

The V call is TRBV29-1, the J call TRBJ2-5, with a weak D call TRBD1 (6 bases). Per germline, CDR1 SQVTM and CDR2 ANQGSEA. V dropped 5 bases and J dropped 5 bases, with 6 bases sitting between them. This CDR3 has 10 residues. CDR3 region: CSVTGETQYF. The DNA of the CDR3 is TGCAGCGTTACAGGGGAGACCCAGTACTTC.

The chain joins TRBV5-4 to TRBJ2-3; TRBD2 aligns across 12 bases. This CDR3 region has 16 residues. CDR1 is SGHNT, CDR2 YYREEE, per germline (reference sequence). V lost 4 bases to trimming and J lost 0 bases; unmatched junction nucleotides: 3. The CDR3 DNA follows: TGTGCCAGCAGCGAAGGGACTAGCGGGAGCACAGATACGCAGTATTTT. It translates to CASSEGTSGSTDTQYF.

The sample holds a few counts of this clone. CDR3 in amino acids: CASSYWGRVDYGYTF. CDR3 sequence (DNA): TGCGCCAGCAGCTACTGGGGGAGGGTGGACTATGGCTACACCTTC. The chain carries TRBV4-3 and TRBJ1-2, with a weak D call TRBD1 (5 bases). The V end lost 5 bases, the J end lost 3 bases, and 16 bases lay between the germline ends. The germline gives CDR1 LGHNA, CDR2 YSLEER. This CDR3 contains 15 residues.

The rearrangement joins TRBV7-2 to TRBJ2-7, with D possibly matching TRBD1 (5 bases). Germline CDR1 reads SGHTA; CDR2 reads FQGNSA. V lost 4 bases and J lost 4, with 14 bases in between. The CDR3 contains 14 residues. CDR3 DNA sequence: TGTGCCAGCAGCTCACAGGCCCAGACTTACGAGCAGTACTTC. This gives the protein CASSSQAQTYEQYF.